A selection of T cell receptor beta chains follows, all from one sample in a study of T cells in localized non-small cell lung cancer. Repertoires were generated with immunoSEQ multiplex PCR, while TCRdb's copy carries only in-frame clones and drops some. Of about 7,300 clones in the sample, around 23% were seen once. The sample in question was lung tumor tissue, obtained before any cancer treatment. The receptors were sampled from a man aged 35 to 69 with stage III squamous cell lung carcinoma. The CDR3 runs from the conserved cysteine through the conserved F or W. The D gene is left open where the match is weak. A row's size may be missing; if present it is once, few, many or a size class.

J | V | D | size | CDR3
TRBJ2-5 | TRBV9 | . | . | CASSSGTLEETQYF
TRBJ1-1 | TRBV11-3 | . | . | CASSLVYGDTEAFF
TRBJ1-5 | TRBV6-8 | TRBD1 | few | CASRRIPPGQGSNQPQHF
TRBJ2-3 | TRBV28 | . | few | CASSFFGDTQYF
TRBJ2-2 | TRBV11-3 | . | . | CASSWGRGTGELFF
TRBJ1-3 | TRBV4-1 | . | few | CASSQSFEGNTIYF
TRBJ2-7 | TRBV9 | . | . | CASSVSGESSYEQYF
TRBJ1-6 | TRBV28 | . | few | CASSPGTDYNSPLHF
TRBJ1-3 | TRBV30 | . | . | CASTLASGNTIYF
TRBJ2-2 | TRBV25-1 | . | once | CASSRWGIGELFF
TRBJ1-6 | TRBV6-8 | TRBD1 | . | CASSATGVGDSPLHF
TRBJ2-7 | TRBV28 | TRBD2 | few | CASRGGAAYEQYF
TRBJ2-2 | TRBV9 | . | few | CASTAPPGFAGELFF
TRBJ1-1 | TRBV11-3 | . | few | CASSLEGGLDGTEAFF
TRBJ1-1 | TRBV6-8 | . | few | CASSYSPRVNTEAFF
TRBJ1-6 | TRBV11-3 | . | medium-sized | CASSATLPLQGSPLHF
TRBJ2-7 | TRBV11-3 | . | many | CASSLEVGLGEQYF
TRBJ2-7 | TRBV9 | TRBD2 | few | CASSGGLAGGRREQYF
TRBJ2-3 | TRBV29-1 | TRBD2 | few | CSASGSTDTQYF
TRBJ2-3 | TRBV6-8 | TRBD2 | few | CASSRGTSGDTQYF
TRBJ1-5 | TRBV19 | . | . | CASSRWNSGQPQHF
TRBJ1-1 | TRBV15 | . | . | CATSREAGNTEAFF
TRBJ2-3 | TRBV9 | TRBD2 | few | CASSVWSGGTDTQYF
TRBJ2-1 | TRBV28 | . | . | CASRLGRFNNEQFF
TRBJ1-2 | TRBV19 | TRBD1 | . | CASSYNRDRGPRCTF
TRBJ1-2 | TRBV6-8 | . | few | CASSYMDSRNGYTF
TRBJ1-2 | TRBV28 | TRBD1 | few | CASSSLRGPSYGYTF
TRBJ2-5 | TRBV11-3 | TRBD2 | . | CASSLAGGGRAQETQYF
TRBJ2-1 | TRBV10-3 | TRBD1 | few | CAISEGQGREQFF
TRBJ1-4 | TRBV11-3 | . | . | CASSPALGEEKLFF
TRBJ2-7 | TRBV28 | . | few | CASSLTGGEQYF
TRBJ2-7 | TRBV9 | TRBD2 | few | CASSVGAGYDYEQYF
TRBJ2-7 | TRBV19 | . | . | CASSHQTAPYEQYF
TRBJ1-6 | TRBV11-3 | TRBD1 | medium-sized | CASSLRQGSSSPLHF
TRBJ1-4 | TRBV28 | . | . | CASSLPEAGNEKLFF
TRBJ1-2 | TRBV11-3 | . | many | CASSLDIGQGGGYTF
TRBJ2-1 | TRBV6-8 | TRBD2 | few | CASSYTAGEQFF
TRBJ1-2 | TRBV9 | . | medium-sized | CASSPLDSGGYTF
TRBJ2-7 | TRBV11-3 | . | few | CASSLGGGPSYEQYF
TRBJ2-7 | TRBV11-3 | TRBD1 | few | CASSRDSDRQGPYEQYF
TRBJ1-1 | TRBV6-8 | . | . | CASSYVESAEAFF
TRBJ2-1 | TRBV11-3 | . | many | CASSLRAGSSYNEQFF
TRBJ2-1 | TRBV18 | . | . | CASSPPGTLGQFF
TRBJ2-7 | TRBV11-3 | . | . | CASSLHQGPSYEQYF
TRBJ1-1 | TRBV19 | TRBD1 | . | CASRIYPPQGRTEAFF
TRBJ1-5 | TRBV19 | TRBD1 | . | CASSRIQGVGNQPQHF
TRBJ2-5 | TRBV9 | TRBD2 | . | CASSVAGWGAGNQETQYF
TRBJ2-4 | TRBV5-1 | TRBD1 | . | CASSGDSPQNIQYF
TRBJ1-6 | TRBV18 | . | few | CASSPGTGPGSPLHF
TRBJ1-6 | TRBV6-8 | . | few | CASSYLGLPLHF
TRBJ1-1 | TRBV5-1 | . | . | CASSPDRAEGMNTEAFF
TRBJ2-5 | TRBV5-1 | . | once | CASSQGPGGETQYF